Below, one TCR beta chain is given with its context. The data derive from a study of radiotherapy plus CTLA-4 blockade in lung cancer. This CDR3 contains 15 residues. With 5 bases clipped from V and 4 bases from J, the junction kept 6 bases outside the gene matches. CDR1 is MDHEN, CDR2 SYDVKM, per germline. Participants had chemo-refractory metastatic non-small-cell lung cancer and were treated with focal radiation plus ipilimumab CTLA-4 blockade. Produced via immunoSEQ multiplex PCR; TCRdb's table is partial and in-frame only. The table shows about 27,000 clones, with approximately 73% occurring only once.

The receptor's source is a human donor with non-small cell lung cancer who had stable disease on radiotherapy plus ipilimumab. This rearrangement joins TRBV28 to TRBJ2-7; 12 bases map to TRBD1. The source material was peripheral blood, sampled from a patient treated with radiotherapy plus ipilimumab. The CDR3 region has the DNA TGTGCCAGCAGTGCACCGGGACAGGGGGCTTACGAGCAGTACTTC. Its protein product is CASSAPGQGAYEQYF.